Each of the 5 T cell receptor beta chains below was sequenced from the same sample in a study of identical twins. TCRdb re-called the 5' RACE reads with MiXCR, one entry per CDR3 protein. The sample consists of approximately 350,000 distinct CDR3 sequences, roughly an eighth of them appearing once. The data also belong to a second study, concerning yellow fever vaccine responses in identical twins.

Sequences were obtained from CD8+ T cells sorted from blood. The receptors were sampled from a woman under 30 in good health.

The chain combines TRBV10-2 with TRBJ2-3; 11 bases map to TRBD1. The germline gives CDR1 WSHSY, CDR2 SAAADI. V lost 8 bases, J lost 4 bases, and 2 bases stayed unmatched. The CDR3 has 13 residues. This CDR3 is CASWTGGSDTQYF. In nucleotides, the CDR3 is TGCGCCAGCTGGACAGGGGGCTCAGATACGCAGTATTTT.

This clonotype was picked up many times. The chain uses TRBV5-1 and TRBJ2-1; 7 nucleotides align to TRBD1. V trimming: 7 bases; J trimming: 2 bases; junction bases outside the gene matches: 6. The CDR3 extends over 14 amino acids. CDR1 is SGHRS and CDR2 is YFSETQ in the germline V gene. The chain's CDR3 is CASGAGGAYNEQFF. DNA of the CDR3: TGCGCCAGCGGGGCAGGGGGAGCCTACAATGAGCAGTTCTTC.

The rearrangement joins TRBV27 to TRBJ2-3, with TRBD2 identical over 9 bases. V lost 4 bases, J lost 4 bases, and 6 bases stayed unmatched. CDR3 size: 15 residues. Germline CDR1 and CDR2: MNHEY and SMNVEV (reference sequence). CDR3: CASSYGTSRADTQYF. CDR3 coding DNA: TGTGCCAGCAGTTATGGGACTAGCAGGGCAGATACGCAGTATTTT.

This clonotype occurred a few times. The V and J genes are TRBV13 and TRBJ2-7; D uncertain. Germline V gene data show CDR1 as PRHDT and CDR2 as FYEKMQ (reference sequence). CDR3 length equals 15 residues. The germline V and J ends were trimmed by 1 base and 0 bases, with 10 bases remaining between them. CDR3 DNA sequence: TGTGCCAGCAGCTTAGCTGGCAGCTACTCCTACGAGCAGTACTTC. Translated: CASSLAGSYSYEQYF.

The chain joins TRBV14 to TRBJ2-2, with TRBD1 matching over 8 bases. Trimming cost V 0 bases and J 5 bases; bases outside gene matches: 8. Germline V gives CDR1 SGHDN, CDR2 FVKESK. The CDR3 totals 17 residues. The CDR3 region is CASSQEHQGAETGELFF. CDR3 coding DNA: TGTGCCAGCAGCCAAGAGCACCAGGGGGCAGAAACCGGGGAGCTGTTTTTT.